This T cell receptor beta chain was recorded in a study of CD8 T cells in Susac syndrome (dated by TCRdb to about 2019). Context from the whole study: The study used repertoire sequencing to test whether antigen drove CD8+ T cell activation and differentiation in Susac syndrome. The clonality of the CD8+ T cell repertoire was compared across 12 healthy donors, some 14 Susac syndrome patients and under 17 multiple sclerosis patients. General study outcomes and caveats: The TCR sequencing and HLA analysis was acknowledged to have included a relatively small number of individuals.

From cysteine to phenylalanine, the CDR3 is 15 amino acids long. The read is trimmed to its CDR3 DNA, 45 bases read in frame from base 1. Deletion took 1 base off V and 5 bases off J, with a span of 15 bases between the germline ends. In the germline V gene, CDR1 corresponds to SGHRS and CDR2 to YFSETQ. Peripheral blood CD8+ and CD4+ T cells from healthy donors, Susac syndrome patients and multiple sclerosis patients were profiled by high-throughput TCR beta sequencing. Multiple sclerosis controls were treatment-naive patients with stable or active relapsing-remitting disease fulfilling revised McDonald criteria. CD8+ TEMRA cells were enriched by FACS, while bulk CD8+ and CD4+ T cells were purified by magnetic negative isolation. Blood was drawn into EDTA tubes, processed within 24 hours, and PBMCs were isolated by density gradient centrifugation. PBMCs destined for TCR sequencing were cryopreserved in liquid nitrogen and later thawed in a 37 °C water bath. The sorted or isolated CD4+, CD8+ and CD8+ TEMRA cells had a purity of 90% or higher.

RNA was extracted with the RNeasy kit and 0.5 to 1 ug was reverse transcribed using random hexamers. The immunoSEQ multiplex PCR assay, which covers 54 Vbeta and 13 Jbeta segments, was used to amplify TCR beta CDR3 regions. PCR amplification bias was corrected by using a synthetic template baseline for primer optimization and computational correction. The original pipeline was this. Reads were annotated to V, D and J genes according to IMGT and were analyzed with immunoSEQ Analyzer, with only productive sequences retained. Clonality was calculated as one minus the Shannon entropy normalized by log2 of the number of productive unique sequences. For each patient and control, public and private clones were evaluated within the 100 most prevalent clones. A clone was defined as Susac-specific if it was absent from the healthy and MS cohorts, from some 980 published viral clones and from other ImmuneACCESS disease sequences. The raw public reads went through TCRdb reprocessing: fastp at Q25, MiXCR clone calling, in-frame beta chains kept. Identical CDR3 protein sequences are pooled into one entry, listed with their most common genes and DNA. These V and J calls are TCRdb output, not the study's own analysis. Within this sample are hundreds of thousands of distinct CDR3 sequences, with approximately 90% of them counted one time only. Clones ranked in the top ten supply around 0.15% of the sample.

In regard to this clonotype: Its antigen remains unidentified. No base qualities exist here, and no much larger clone lies one base off it.

The sequence derives from a human donor with multiple sclerosis. Sequences were obtained from CD8+ T cells from PBMCs. The V gene is TRBV5-1 and the J gene is TRBJ1-1; tentative D gene TRBD1, with 5 bases matching. The nucleotide sequence is TGCGCCAGCAGCTTGTCCGGGGCCGAGGGGACTGAAGCTTTCTTT. The encoded protein is CASSLSGAEGTEAFF. With the portions outside the CDR3 filled from the reference TRBV5-1 and TRBJ1-1 genes, the complete variable region becomes KAGVTQTPRYLIKTRGQQVTLSCSPISGHRSVSWYQQTPGQGLQFLFEYFSETQRNKGNFPGRFSGRQFSNSRSEMNVSTLELGDSALYLCASSLSGAEGTEAFFGQGTRLTVV.